This T cell receptor (beta chain) was identified during a study of T cell responses to AZD1222 COVID-19 vaccine (dated by TCRdb to 2020 to 2022). Study-level background: A total of 233 trial participants underwent TCR sequencing, of whom 207 received two doses of AZD1222 and about 25 received two doses of the MenACWY control vaccine. Trial participants were enrolled into age subgroups of 18-55, 56-69 and 70-plus years, which contained 148, 28 and 57 TCR-sequenced participants, respectively. What the work shows at the level of the full study, not this receptor alone: Reportedly, close to half of the unique spike-specific TCRs recognized epitopes lying outside the regions that are mutated in the B.1.351 and B.1.1.7 variants. In the small 56-69-year group, the increase in depth fell short of significance, most likely because of low power. Most participants were white British and females outnumbered males, and the authors suggested that clonal diversity may have been underestimated. After two AZD1222 doses, both the breadth and the depth of spike-specific TCRs were significantly higher than at day 0 and than in MenACWY recipients. Only five to seven AZD1222 recipients were SARS-CoV-2 seropositive at baseline, limiting conclusions about previously exposed vaccinees. Because no day 14 peak-response samples were available, repertoires were characterized only after the peak T cell response. Vaccine-associated CD4 TCRs spanned the whole spike protein, with dominant responses in regions 160-218 and 743-854.

In light of the paper, this sample's time point label describes: baseline before first vaccination. Samples from vaccinated people were obtained from the UK trials COV001 and COV002, which included a single-blind randomized controlled phase 2/3 trial of AZD1222 (ChAdOx1 nCoV-19) in healthy adults. Trial participant PBMC samples were collected at day 0 and day 28 after the second dose for TCRbeta chain sequencing. As concerns this clone: Which antigen it targets is not known.

The CDR3 regions of human TCRbeta chains were analyzed by immunosequencing. On the authors' methods: Repertoire TCRs were matched against a reference library of SARS-CoV-2-specific TCRs generated with the MIRA antigen-specificity platform. Breadth was defined as the fraction of unique TCRs that were SARS-CoV-2-associated. Depth was defined as the fraction of total T cells that were SARS-CoV-2-associated. Each spike-specific TCR was assigned to its reactive spike region and to a CD4 or CD8 class using the MIRA data. Log10-transformed breadth and depth values were compared by one-way ANOVA with Sidak's multiple comparisons tests. The table was pulled from immuneACCESS by TCRdb, which kept in-frame rearrangements only. Such tables lose some clones; where checked, under half of the loss comes from unresolved V genes, and the rest has no known cause. V and J calls plus clone size are reproduced from that table; the DNA served to infer D and trimming. The sample table includes about 140,000 clones. The ten biggest clones cover about 2.2% of the sample.

The sequenced sample consisted of peripheral blood. This clonotype was sampled from an adult in good health.

CDR3 reads: CASRGQGNTEAFF. At the DNA level, the sequence is TGTGCCAGCAGGGGACAGGGGAACACTGAAGCTTTCTTT. The sequence links TRBV12-3 or TRBV12-4 to TRBJ1-1, with 9 bases aligning to TRBD1. Trimming removed 6 bases from V and 1 base from J; the gene matches leave 0 bases unexplained. The CDR3 covers 13 residues, taking in both the cysteine and the phenylalanine. This entry keeps only the CDR3 DNA: 39 bases, framed from base 1.